This TCR beta chain was captured in a study of Ad26.COV2.S vaccination and SARS-CoV-2 variants. With 4 bases removed from V and 2 bases from J, the gap between germline ends came to 15 bases. CDR1 is SQVTM, CDR2 ANQGSEA, per germline. This CDR3 is built from 14 residues. Study-level points and caveats: It was reported that spike-specific CD8+ and CD4+ T cell responses were substantially broad after vaccination.

The sample's treatment: 15 to 20 received Ad26.COV2.S at low or high dose, single or two shots; about 5 received placebo; per-sample allocation not given. Material that was analyzed had been drawn on day 63 after the first vaccine or placebo injection. Regarding this clone: What it binds is unknown.

Method: immunoSEQ multiplex PCR; TCRdb's copy keeps in-frame clones and lacks some. The sample holds about 350,000 clones, around 89% seen once. The receptor comes from a person between 18 and 65 years old who received the Ad26.COV2.S COVID-19 vaccine or a placebo. Material: peripheral blood, obtained in a trial of Ad26.COV2.S vaccine versus placebo. The chain carries TRBV29-1 and TRBJ2-7, with D perhaps matching TRBD2 (5 bases). The CDR3 region is CSVAKGDGPYEQYF. CDR3 bases: TGCAGCGTTGCTAAGGGAGATGGTCCCTACGAGCAGTACTTC.